This TCR beta chain came from a study of blood T cells in healthy people across ages. For every donor, a draw yielded around 10 milliliters of peripheral blood. Using a J-beta primer mix together with a sample-barcoded 5' primer, a second PCR was run for roughly 6 to 12 cycles. TCRdb analysed the 5' RACE reads with MiXCR anew, one entry per CDR3 protein. The table has about 1.8 million distinct CDR3 sequences, about 50% seen once. CDR1 is SGHTA and CDR2 is FQGNSA in the germline V gene. The CDR3 is 13 amino acids. V and J are TRBV7-2 and TRBJ2-5; D is possibly TRBD1 (6 bases). The J call may not be correct, given that the DNA end is closer to TRBJ2-7. The sequencing sample was made of blood. This clonotype was obtained from a woman in her thirties or forties in good health. The CDR3 nucleotides read TGTGCCAGCAGCCGGACAGCCTTTTCCGAGCAGTACTTC. Translation: CASSRTAFSEQYF.